This entry features one T cell receptor beta chain sequence. In the source study's methods: From reference gene primer amplification, estimates of nucleated cell counts were derived. Some clones are missing from TCRdb's copy, which holds only in-frame ones; the method was immunoSEQ multiplex PCR. V and J calls and clone size are given by that table; D and trimming were obtained from the DNA. The sample consists of 50,000 to 70,000 clones, over 75% of them appearing once. This entry belongs to a study of blood T cell repertoires in COVID-19. V lost 10 bases, J lost 2 bases, and 23 bases stayed unmatched. Germline V gene sequence: CDR1 ENHRY, CDR2 SYGVKD. The CDR3 is 19 amino acids.

This TCR derives from a man aged 60-69 years with active or convalescent COVID-19. J is TRBJ2-7 and V is TRBV10-3; 10 positions agree with TRBD2. The sequenced material came from peripheral blood. DNA for the CDR3: TGTGCCACCCGGACAGGGCTAGCGGGAGCCCTCCGGGCTACCTACGAGCAGTACTTC. It is translated as CATRTGLAGALRATYEQYF.